These 6 T cell receptor beta chains came from one sample sequenced in a study of blood T cell repertoires in COVID-19 (dated by TCRdb to 2018 to 2021). The protocol used for the library was the immunoSEQ multiplex PCR assay. Here the immuneACCESS table is served through TCRdb, limited to in-frame sequences with V and J called. Missing clones are a known gap in these copies; in checked studies unresolved V genes cover under half, and the rest lacks a known reason. The sample records a few hundred thousand clones, about nine tenths of which are singletons. Of the sample, roughly 2.9% falls within the top ten clones. Sample: PBMCs or T cells enriched from blood (not recorded which). All receptors come from a woman aged 50 to 60 who had been exposed to COVID-19.

A single count supports this clone. The rearrangement links TRBV15 to TRBJ1-6, with D hard to call. V shed 0 bases and J shed 3 bases, with 18 bases lying between them. Germline assignment: CDR1 LNHNV and CDR2 YYDKDF (reference sequence). The CDR3 is 19 amino acids. The DNA of the CDR3 is TGTGCCACCAGCAGAGATTTATTGGGCACCCGAAGCTATAATTCACCCCTCCACTTT. It codes for CATSRDLLGTRSYNSPLHF.

The V and J genes are TRBV3-1 (or the pseudogene TRBV3-2) and TRBJ1-5; tentative D call: TRBD1 (5 bases). The CDR3 covers 16 residues. The germline V and J ends were trimmed by 3 bases and 5 bases, with 17 bases remaining between them. Germline-derived CDR1 and CDR2 are LGHDT and YNNKEL (reference sequence). The DNA of the CDR3 is TGTGCCAGCAGCCAGTCGGCGGGGGATTGGGATCAGCCCCAGCATTTT. It yields the protein CASSQSAGDWDQPQHF.

The chain carries TRBV23-1 and TRBJ2-7, with TRBD1 as a possible D gene (6 bases). Being an ORF, TRBV23-1 has a function that is uncertain. The germline V and J ends were trimmed by 3 bases and 3 bases, with 12 bases remaining between them. The CDR3 covers 14 residues. CDR3 sequence reads: CASSQGTPFYEQYF. The CDR3 DNA follows: TGCGCCAGCAGTCAGGGGACACCTTTCTACGAGCAGTACTTC.

CDR3 residues: CARQGAAGNTIYF. Written as DNA, the CDR3 is TGTGCCCGACAGGGGGCGGCTGGAAACACCATATATTTT. This chain links TRBV30 with TRBJ1-3; 10 nucleotides match TRBD1. From germline, CDR1 is GTSNPN and CDR2 SVGIG (reference sequence). The ends lost 8 bases at V and 2 bases at J; junction bases unmatched: 3. The CDR3 is made up of 13 amino acids.

The V gene is TRBV12-3 or TRBV12-4, the J gene TRBJ2-7; no definite D call. Trimming removed 3 bases from V and 1 base from J, with 7 bases in between. The CDR3 contains 13 residues. The CDR3 sequence: CASSFGQSYEQYF. Written as DNA, the CDR3 is TGTGCCAGCAGTTTTGGGCAGTCCTACGAGCAGTACTTC.

J is TRBJ2-6 and V is TRBV5-6; no firm D call. The V gene's germline CDR1 is SGHDT and CDR2 YYEEEE. This CDR3 is 17 amino acids long. Trimming removed 0 bases at V and 0 bases at J, with 10 bases between. CDR3 residues: CASSLGLVSSGANVLTF. The DNA of the CDR3 is TGTGCCAGCAGCTTGGGATTGGTTAGCTCTGGGGCCAACGTCCTGACTTTC.